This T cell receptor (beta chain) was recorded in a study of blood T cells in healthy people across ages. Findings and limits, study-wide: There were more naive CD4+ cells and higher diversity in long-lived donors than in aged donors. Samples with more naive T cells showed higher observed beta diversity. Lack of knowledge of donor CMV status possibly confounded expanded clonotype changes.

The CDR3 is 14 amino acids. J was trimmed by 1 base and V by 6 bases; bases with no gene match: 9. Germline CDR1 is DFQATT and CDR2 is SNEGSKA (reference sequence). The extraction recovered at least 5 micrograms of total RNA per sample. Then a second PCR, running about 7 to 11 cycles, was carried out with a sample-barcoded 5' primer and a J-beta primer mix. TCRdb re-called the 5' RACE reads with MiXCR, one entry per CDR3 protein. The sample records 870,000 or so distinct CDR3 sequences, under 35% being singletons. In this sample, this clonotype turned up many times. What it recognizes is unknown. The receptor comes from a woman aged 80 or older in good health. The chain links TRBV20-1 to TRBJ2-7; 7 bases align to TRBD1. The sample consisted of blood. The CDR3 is CSAEDRDNSYEQYF. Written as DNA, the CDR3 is TGCAGTGCAGAAGACAGGGATAATTCCTACGAGCAGTACTTC.